Listed below are T cell receptor beta chains from one sample, sequenced in a study of T cells in Graves' hyperthyroidism and ophthalmopathy. TCRdb used MiXCR to reprocess the multiplex PCR reads, holding one entry per CDR3 protein. The sample yields about 520,000 distinct CDR3 sequences, approximately 25% seen once. The source material was blood. The receptors shown here come from a woman aged 30 to 39 with Graves' ophthalmopathy. Both conserved end residues are part of each CDR3. The D gene is left open where the match is weak. Clone size is given for some rows only: seen once, a few or many times, or a class if the clone is expanded.

D gene	clone size	J gene	V gene	CDR3 DNA	CDR3 protein
NA	many	TRBJ1-1	TRBV6-4	TGTGCCACCTCGGACAGTTTTTGGGGGGGGGTTTCCAACAAAGCTTTCTTT	CATSDSFWGGVSNKAFF
NA	many	TRBJ2-2	TRBV4-2	TGTGCCAGCAGCCAAGAAGGAGGAACCGGGGAGCTGTTTTTT	CASSQEGGTGELFF
NA	NA	TRBJ1-2	TRBV3-1	TGTGCCAGCAGCCAAGAAACTGACTCCTACACCTTC	CASSQETDSYTF
NA	many	TRBJ2-7	TRBV12-3/TRBV12-4	TGTGCCAGCAGTTTAGGGCAGTACTACGAGCAGTACTTC	CASSLGQYYEQYF
TRBD1	many	TRBJ1-2	TRBV6-1	TGTGCCACCCAGGGGGGTATTGTTGATGGCTACACCTTC	CATQGGIVDGYTF
TRBD1	few	TRBJ2-1	TRBV12-3/TRBV12-4	TGTGCCAGCAGTTTCGGACAGGGAGGCTACAATGAGCAGTTCTTC	CASSFGQGGYNEQFF
TRBD2	NA	TRBJ2-5	TRBV5-4	TGTGCCAGCAGCTCACCGACTAGCGGGGGCTTTATAGAGACCCAGTACTTC	CASSSPTSGGFIETQYF
TRBD1	NA	TRBJ2-7	TRBV27	TGTGCCAGCAGTTTAAGGGGGACAGGGGGCCACGAGCAGTACTTC	CASSLRGTGGHEQYF
NA	NA	TRBJ2-7	TRBV28	TGTGCCAGCAGTTCGTTGCTGGAGCAGTACTTC	CASSSLLEQYF
NA	NA	TRBJ2-2	TRBV13	TGTGCCAGCAGCAAACCGGACGGGAGACTGACCGGGGAGCTGTTTTTT	CASSKPDGRLTGELFF
TRBD2	many	TRBJ2-5	TRBV5-4	TGTGCCAGCAGCAGGTGGACTAGCGGACAAGAGACCCAGTACTTC	CASSRWTSGQETQYF
TRBD2	NA	TRBJ2-5	TRBV20-1	TGCAGTGCTGGGTCTAGCGGGACCATCCAAGAGACCCAGTACTTC	CSAGSSGTIQETQYF
NA	NA	TRBJ2-7	TRBV30	TGTGCCTGGAATGGCGTGGGTCAGGGCTACGAGCAGTACTTC	CAWNGVGQGYEQYF
NA	many	TRBJ2-7	TRBV6-2/TRBV6-3	TGTGCCAGCAGTTCCCATTATGCGGGGTCCTACGAGCAGTACTTC	CASSSHYAGSYEQYF
TRBD1	once	TRBJ1-5	TRBV20-1	TGCAGTGCCATGGACAGGGCCGGCAATCAGCCCCAGCATTTT	CSAMDRAGNQPQHF